This is a list of T cell receptor beta chains from one sample in a study of blood T cell repertoires in COVID-19. Sequencing used immunoSEQ multiplex PCR; TCRdb keeps in-frame clones, though not all of them. The table lists 100,000 to 150,000 clones, about 88% of them singletons. The material sequenced was PBMCs or T cells enriched from blood (not recorded which). The receptors shown here come from a woman in her fifties or sixties who had recovered from COVID-19. The CDR3 runs from the conserved cysteine through the conserved F or W. A D gene is named only where the DNA matches it firmly. Size is omitted from some rows. Given values are once, few, many or a class for expanded clones.

d_call clone_size j_call v_call cdr3_aa cdr3_nt
TRBD1 NA TRBJ2-7 TRBV5-4 CASSPGQGPYEQYF TGTGCCAGCAGCCCGGGACAGGGGCCCTACGAGCAGTACTTC
NA NA TRBJ2-7 TRBV6-6 CASSYSPTNEQYF TGTGCCAGCAGTTACTCGCCGACAAACGAGCAGTACTTC
TRBD1 NA TRBJ1-3 TRBV3-1/TRBV3-2 CASSLGQGGGNTIYF TGTGCCAGCAGCCTTGGACAGGGAGGGGGAAACACCATATATTTT
NA NA TRBJ1-2 TRBV2 CASSEALRGYGYTF TGTGCCAGCAGTGAAGCGCTAAGGGGGTATGGCTACACCTTC
TRBD1 NA TRBJ1-6 TRBV6-5 CASSYDRGGPNSPLHF TGTGCCAGCAGTTACGACAGGGGGGGACCAAATTCACCCCTCCACTTT
NA NA TRBJ1-2 TRBV7-9 CASSLDTANYGYTF TGTGCCAGCAGCTTAGACACAGCTAACTATGGCTACACCTTC
NA NA TRBJ2-1 TRBV2 CASSIRDLRTGEQFF TGTGCCAGCAGTATCCGGGACTTAAGAACCGGTGAGCAGTTCTTC
TRBD1 NA TRBJ1-2 TRBV27 CASKDRGLGYTF TGTGCCAGCAAAGACAGGGGGCTTGGCTACACCTTC
TRBD1 NA TRBJ1-1 TRBV19 CASGTGLYTEAFF TGTGCCAGTGGGACAGGGTTGTACACTGAAGCTTTCTTT
TRBD1 NA TRBJ1-2 TRBV6-5 CASSKNDRAKRGYTF TGTGCCAGCAGTAAAAACGACAGGGCCAAGCGCGGCTACACCTTC
NA few TRBJ1-2 TRBV6-5 CASRPTGNYGYTF TGTGCCAGCAGGCCCACAGGGAACTATGGCTACACCTTC
NA NA TRBJ1-5 TRBV19 CASSIRDTNQPQHF TGTGCCAGTAGTATTAGGGACACCAATCAGCCCCAGCATTTT
NA NA TRBJ2-2 TRBV12-3/TRBV12-4 CASRVNTGELFF TGTGCCAGCCGGGTGAACACCGGGGAGCTGTTTTTT
TRBD1 NA TRBJ2-4 TRBV29-1 CSVEDLPGQGLNIQYF TGCAGCGTTGAAGATCTACCGGGACAGGGGTTAAACATTCAGTACTTC
TRBD1 NA TRBJ1-4 TRBV3-1/TRBV3-2 CASSQGGAGGGKLFF TGTGCCAGCAGCCAAGGGGGGGCAGGGGGCGGAAAACTGTTTTTT
TRBD2 NA TRBJ2-3 TRBV2 CASVKGVAGGGTQYF TGTGCCAGCGTCAAAGGGGTAGCGGGGGGAGGTACGCAGTATTTT
NA NA TRBJ1-4 TRBV6-5 CASSTTMRKLFF TGTGCCAGCAGTACCACCATGAGGAAACTGTTTTTT
NA NA TRBJ2-7 TRBV30 CAWSLGRGSYEQYF TGTGCCTGGAGCCTCGGACGGGGGAGCTACGAGCAGTACTTC
NA NA TRBJ2-2 TRBV11-2 CASSPFPRDTGELFF TGTGCCAGCAGCCCCTTCCCCAGGGACACCGGGGAGCTGTTTTTT
NA NA TRBJ1-1 TRBV9 CASSVTGGGGAFF TGTGCCAGCAGCGTAACCGGGGGAGGTGGAGCTTTCTTT
TRBD1 NA TRBJ2-5 TRBV7-7 CASSGGAGTGTQETQYF TGTGCTAGCAGCGGAGGGGCCGGGACAGGGACACAAGAGACCCAGTACTTC
TRBD1 NA TRBJ1-1 TRBV5-4 CASSRQDRVTEAFF TGTGCCAGCAGCCGGCAAGACAGGGTTACTGAAGCTTTCTTT
NA NA TRBJ2-7 TRBV5-1 CASSLVAGSNEQYF TGCGCCAGCAGCTTGGTTGCAGGGTCCAACGAGCAGTACTTC
TRBD1 NA TRBJ1-2 TRBV7-9 CASSLGQGYGYTF TGTGCCAGCAGCTTGGGACAGGGGTATGGCTACACCTTC
TRBD1 NA TRBJ2-2 TRBV18 CASSAGQVYTGELFF TGTGCCAGCTCAGCGGGACAGGTATACACCGGGGAGCTGTTTTTT
TRBD2 NA TRBJ2-3 TRBV29-1 CSVLAGSRDTQYF TGCAGCGTTCTAGCGGGGAGCAGGGATACGCAGTATTTT
TRBD1 NA TRBJ2-5 TRBV2 CASRSGQGETQYF TGTGCCAGCAGGTCGGGACAGGGAGAGACCCAGTACTTC
TRBD2 NA TRBJ2-7 TRBV5-4 CASRTGTSGGRDEQYF TGTGCCAGCAGGACCGGGACTAGCGGGGGGCGGGACGAGCAGTACTTC